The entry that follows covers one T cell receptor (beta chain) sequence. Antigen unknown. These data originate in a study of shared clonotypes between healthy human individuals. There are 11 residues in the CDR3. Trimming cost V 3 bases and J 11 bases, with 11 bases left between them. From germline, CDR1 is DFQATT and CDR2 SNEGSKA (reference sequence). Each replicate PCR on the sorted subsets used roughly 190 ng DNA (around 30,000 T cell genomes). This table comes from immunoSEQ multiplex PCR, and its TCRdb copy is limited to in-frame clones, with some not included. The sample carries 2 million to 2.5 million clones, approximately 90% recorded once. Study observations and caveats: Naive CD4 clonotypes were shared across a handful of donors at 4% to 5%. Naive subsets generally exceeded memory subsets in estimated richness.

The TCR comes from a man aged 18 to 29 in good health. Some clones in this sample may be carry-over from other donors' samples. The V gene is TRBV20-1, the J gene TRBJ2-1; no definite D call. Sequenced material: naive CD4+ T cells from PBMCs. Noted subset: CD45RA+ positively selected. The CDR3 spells CSARGTAQQFF. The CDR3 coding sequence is TGCAGTGCTAGGGGAACGGCCCAGCAGTTCTTC.